The 15 T cell receptor beta chains reported below all come from one sample, sequenced in a study of blood T cell repertoires in COVID-19. Using immunoSEQ multiplex PCR, the repertoire was profiled, and TCRdb retains in-frame clones only, with some absent. The profile covers roughly 250,000 clones, with about four fifths appearing a single time and 9.6% taken by the ten largest. The sample taken for sequencing was peripheral blood. The receptors come from an elderly woman with acute or convalescent COVID-19.

The chain joins TRBV5-4 to TRBJ2-7, with TRBD1 as a possible D gene (7 bases). Between the trimmed V and J ends, which lost 2 bases and 7 bases, there was a span of 16 bases. The CDR3 is 14 amino acids. Per the germline V gene, CDR1 is SGHNT and CDR2 is YYREEE (reference sequence). The CDR3 nucleotides read TGTGCCAGCAGCTTACAACCGACAGGGAGGGAGCAGTACTTC. This codes for CASSLQPTGREQYF.

The CDR3 region has the DNA TGTGCCAGCAGGGAGGGTTACACCGGGGAGCTGTTTTTT. Translation gives CASREGYTGELFF. This chain links TRBV2 with TRBJ2-2; TRBD2 might be the D (6 bases). V shed 6 bases and J shed 3 bases, with 8 bases lying between them. The CDR3 extends over 13 amino acids. From germline, CDR1 is SNHLY and CDR2 FYNNEI. Together with reference TRBV2 and TRBJ2-2, the CDR3 gives the full variable domain: EPEVTQTPSHQVTQMGQEVILRCVPISNHLYFYWYRQILGQKVEFLVSFYNNEISEKSEIFDDQFSVERPDGSNFTLKIRSTKLEDSAMYFCASREGYTGELFFGEGSRLTVL.

The V and J genes are TRBV6-5 and TRBJ2-1; the match to TRBD2 covers 8 bases. The CDR3 loop spans 15 amino acids. In germline, CDR1 is MNHEY, CDR2 SVGAGI. With V trimmed by 8 bases and J by 8 bases, 14 bases remained unmatched. The CDR3 here is CASRGGGPGSDEQFF. The CDR3 DNA reads TGTGCCAGCCGCGGCGGGGGGCCAGGGTCGGATGAGCAGTTCTTC.

CDR3 loop: CASSSPEERGKYEQYF. The CDR3 nucleotides are TGTGCCAGTAGTTCCCCGGAGGAGCGGGGGAAATACGAGCAGTACTTC. The chain links TRBV19 to TRBJ2-7; TRBD2 agrees at 8 bases. The germline V gene has CDR1 LNHDA and CDR2 SQIVND (reference sequence). V lost 5 bases to trimming and J lost 4 bases; unmatched junction nucleotides: 13. The CDR3 has 16 amino acids. Full variable domain (missing parts from reference TRBV19 and TRBJ2-7): DGGITQSPKYLFRKEGQNVTLSCEQNLNHDAMYWYRQDPGQGLRLIYYSQIVNDFQKGDIAEGYSVSREKKESFPLTVTSAQKNPTAFYLCASSSPEERGKYEQYFGPGTRLTVT.

This clone was seen only a few times. The chain couples TRBV9 to TRBJ1-1; D call uncertain. Germline V gives CDR1 SGDLS, CDR2 YYNGEE. The CDR3 totals 14 residues. Trimming stripped 3 bases from V and 0 bases from J, with 9 bases between. The chain's CDR3 is CASSANSMNTEAFF. In nucleotides, the CDR3 is TGTGCCAGCAGCGCTAACAGTATGAACACTGAAGCTTTCTTT.

This clone was recorded a few times. This chain uses TRBV7-2 with TRBJ2-2, with 10 bases fitting TRBD2. The CDR3 loop spans 16 amino acids. V lost 1 base, J lost 5 bases, and 4 bases stayed unmatched. CDR1 and CDR2 (germline): SGHTA, FQGNSA. CDR3 sequence reads: CASSLDPSGGTGELFF. As DNA, the CDR3 is TGTGCCAGCAGCTTAGACCCTAGCGGGGGTACCGGGGAGCTGTTTTTT.

This clone has a handful of counts. The CDR3 nucleotides are TGCGCCAGCAGCTTGGGGGCAGCCCAAGAGACCCAGTACTTC. Its translation: CASSLGAAQETQYF. V is TRBV5-1 and J is TRBJ2-5; D gene uncertain. In germline, CDR1 is SGHRS, CDR2 YFSETQ. The CDR3 covers 14 residues. Trimming left V 0 bases short and J 1 base short, with 7 bases between.

Points on this clone: Other DNA sequences of this sample code for an identical CDR3. The J gene is TRBJ1-2, the V gene TRBV18; 7 nucleotides agree with TRBD1. Germline V gene data show CDR1 as KGHSH and CDR2 as LQKENI. CDR3 length: 14 residues. J gave up 2 bases and V 2 bases, and 2 bases lay outside the gene matches. The CDR3 here is CASSPLQGNYGYTF. Here the CDR3 DNA reads TGTGCCAGCTCACCATTACAGGGGAACTATGGCTACACCTTC.

This clone has just one count. The V call is TRBV6-4, the J call TRBJ1-2; D is unclear. Deletions cut 0 bases from V and 8 bases from J, with 13 bases between. This CDR3 is built from 14 residues. CDR1 is MRHNA, CDR2 SNTAGT, per germline. CDR3 residues: CASSDSIGRGGYTF. CDR3 in DNA: TGTGCCAGCAGTGACTCGATAGGGAGAGGAGGCTACACCTTC.

The V gene is TRBV3-1 (or the pseudogene TRBV3-2), the J gene TRBJ1-4; D unresolved. The CDR3 length is 14 residues. Germline lookup yields CDR1 LGHDT and CDR2 YNNKEL (reference sequence). Trimming stripped 0 bases from V and 8 bases from J, with 10 bases between. The CDR3 here is CASSQDRGREKLFF. The CDR3 DNA follows: TGTGCCAGCAGCCAAGATCGGGGTAGAGAAAAACTGTTTTTT.

The J gene is TRBJ2-5, the V gene TRBV4-1; 15 nucleotides agree with TRBD2. The V gene end was trimmed by 0 bases and the J gene end by 3 bases; junction bases not matched to a gene: 8. Germline CDR1 MGHRA, CDR2 YSYEKL. This CDR3 spans 19 amino acids. The CDR3 DNA reads TGCGCCAGCAGCCAAGATTGGAGGACTAGCGGGGGGGGAAAAGAGACCCAGTACTTC. Its translation: CASSQDWRTSGGGKETQYF.

The V call is TRBV10-2, the J call TRBJ2-7; a weak D match, TRBD1 (5 bases). CDR1 is WSHSY, CDR2 SAAADI, per germline. Between the trimmed V and J ends, which lost 2 bases and 6 bases, there was a span of 14 bases. The length of the CDR3 is 14 residues. As DNA, the CDR3 is TGCGCCAGCAGTGAGGGCGGATGGGGCTCCGAGCAGTACTTC. The encoded protein is CASSEGGWGSEQYF.

The DNA of the CDR3 is TGTGCCAGCTCGGCTGGGACAGCTCCCACCGGGGAGCTGTTTTTT. Encoded protein: CASSAGTAPTGELFF. The chain joins TRBV18 to TRBJ2-2, with 7 nucleotides matching TRBD1. CDR3 length equals 15 residues. J was trimmed by 4 bases and V by 6 bases; bases with no gene match: 8. In germline, CDR1 is KGHSH, CDR2 LQKENI.

The chain employs TRBV7-2 and TRBJ1-5; TRBD1 agrees at 7 bases. Germline CDR1 and CDR2: SGHTA and FQGNSA. The CDR3 contains 12 residues. V was clipped by 4 bases and J by 10 bases; unmatched bases: 4. The CDR3 DNA follows: TGTGCCAGCAGCTCGTACAGGGGACCCCAGCATTTT. Protein: CASSSYRGPQHF.

This sequence joins TRBV7-6 and TRBJ2-3, with 8 bases that match TRBD1. The CDR3 contains 14 residues. The germline gives CDR1 SGHVS, CDR2 FNYEAQ. After removal of 5 bases from V and 6 bases from J, the junction contained 7 bases not matched to a gene. The CDR3 nucleotides read TGTGCCAGCAGCACCGAGGACAGGGTTGATACGCAGTATTTT. Translation gives CASSTEDRVDTQYF. The variable domain in full, completed from reference TRBV7-6 and TRBJ2-3, reads GAGVSQSPRYKVTKRGQDVALRCDPISGHVSLYWYRQALGQGPEFLTYFNYEAQQDKSGLPNDRFSAERPEGSISTLTIQRTEQRDSAMYRCASSTEDRVDTQYFGPGTRLTVL.